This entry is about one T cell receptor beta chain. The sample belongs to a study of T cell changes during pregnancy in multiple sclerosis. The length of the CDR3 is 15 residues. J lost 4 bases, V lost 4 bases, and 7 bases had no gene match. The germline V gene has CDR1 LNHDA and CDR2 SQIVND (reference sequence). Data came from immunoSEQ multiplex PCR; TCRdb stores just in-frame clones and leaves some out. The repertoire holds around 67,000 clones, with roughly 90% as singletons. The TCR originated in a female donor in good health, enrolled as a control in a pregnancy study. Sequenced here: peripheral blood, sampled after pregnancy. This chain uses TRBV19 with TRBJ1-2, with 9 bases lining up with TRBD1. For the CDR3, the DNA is TGTGCCAGTAGTAGGGGGGACAGGGATTCCTATGGCTACACCTTC. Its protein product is CASSRGDRDSYGYTF. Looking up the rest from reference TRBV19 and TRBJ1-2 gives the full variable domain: DGGITQSPKYLFRKEGQNVTLSCEQNLNHDAMYWYRQDPGQGLRLIYYSQIVNDFQKGDIAEGYSVSREKKESFPLTVTSAQKNPTAFYLCASSRGDRDSYGYTFGSGTRLTVV.